The entry below gives a single TCR beta chain sequence along with its context. The data were taken from a study of blood T cell repertoires in COVID-19. In the study overall: The United States, Italy and Spain supplied acute and convalescent COVID-19 samples.

With 0 bases removed from V and 0 bases from J, the gap between germline ends came to 5 bases. This CDR3 contains 14 residues. Per germline, CDR1 LNHDA and CDR2 SQIVND (reference sequence). Repertoires were generated with immunoSEQ multiplex PCR, while TCRdb's copy carries only in-frame clones and drops some. The sample lists roughly 210,000 clones, around nine tenths seen once, with more than 7% in the top ten. The study recruited people aged 18 to 89 years across roughly 25 US areas. Sequencing was performed on PBMCs or T cells enriched from blood (not recorded which). V is TRBV19 and J is TRBJ1-1; D is undetermined. The sequence was obtained from a man aged 25 to 45 in a cohort exposed to, infected with or recovered from COVID-19 (not recorded which). In DNA form, the CDR3 reads TGTGCCAGTAGTATAGATCTCCTGAACACTGAAGCTTTCTTT. Translation: CASSIDLLNTEAFF.